These T cell receptor beta chains were read from a single sample in a study of blood T cell repertoires in COVID-19. Assay: immunoSEQ multiplex PCR; the TCRdb copy retains only in-frame clones and omits some. Among about 410,000 clones listed, roughly 90% were seen once. The sequencing sample was made of peripheral blood. The receptors here all came from a middle-aged woman with COVID-19, enrolled during active disease. Both conserved end residues are part of each CDR3. Each record gives: D gene, clone size, V gene, J gene, CDR3 protein, CDR3 DNA. A D gene is named only where the DNA matches it firmly. Size values are once, few and many counts, or a class for expanded clones, and some rows have none.

TRBD2	-	TRBV4-3	TRBJ2-7	CASSQDRSGRVDEQYF	TGCGCCAGCAGCCAAGATAGGAGCGGGAGGGTCGACGAGCAGTACTTC
-	-	TRBV4-3	TRBJ2-7	CASSQAGGSYEQYF	TGCGCCAGCAGCCAAGCCGGCGGCTCCTACGAGCAGTACTTC
TRBD1	-	TRBV7-9	TRBJ1-1	CASSPLTGMNTEAFF	TGTGCCAGCAGCCCGCTGACAGGGATGAACACTGAAGCTTTCTTT
-	-	TRBV6-2/TRBV6-3	TRBJ2-7	CASSYREFYEQYF	TGTGCCAGCAGTTACCGGGAGTTCTACGAGCAGTACTTC
-	-	TRBV28	TRBJ1-2	CASSSLAQTTIHGYTF	TGTGCCAGCAGCTCGCTTGCACAGACGACAATCCATGGCTACACCTTC
-	-	TRBV7-9	TRBJ1-3	CASSLEAGLGNTIYF	TGTGCCAGCAGCTTAGAAGCAGGGCTAGGAAACACCATATATTTT
TRBD1	-	TRBV4-2	TRBJ1-5	CASSQQDRTNQPQHF	TGTGCCAGCAGCCAACAGGACAGGACCAATCAGCCCCAGCATTTT
TRBD1	-	TRBV9	TRBJ1-1	CASSPRGLMNTEAFF	TGTGCCAGCAGCCCCAGGGGGCTCATGAACACTGAAGCTTTCTTT
TRBD1	-	TRBV5-4	TRBJ1-3	CASSSRTGGPGNTIYF	TGTGCCAGCAGCTCCCGGACAGGGGGGCCTGGAAACACCATATATTTT
-	-	TRBV27	TRBJ1-5	CASSRNQDTNQPQHF	TGTGCCAGCAGCCGGAATCAGGATACCAATCAGCCCCAGCATTTT
-	-	TRBV6-5	TRBJ2-7	CASSPGLPEQYF	TGTGCCAGCAGCCCCGGACTTCCCGAGCAGTACTTC
-	-	TRBV7-8	TRBJ2-5	CASSLAITGKGETQYF	TGTGCCAGCAGCTTAGCGATAACAGGCAAGGGTGAGACCCAGTACTTC
-	-	TRBV18	TRBJ2-3	CASSPGVVGTDTQYF	TGTGCCAGCTCACCCGGAGTTGTAGGCACAGATACGCAGTATTTT
-	-	TRBV7-9	TRBJ1-1	CASSYPLRNTEAFF	TGTGCCAGCAGTTATCCCCTCAGGAACACTGAAGCTTTCTTT
-	-	TRBV9	TRBJ2-1	CASSVGLTGYNEQFF	TGTGCCAGCAGCGTAGGTTTAACAGGATACAATGAGCAGTTCTTC
-	-	TRBV7-9	TRBJ2-1	CASSLGVNEQFF	TGTGCCAGCAGCTTAGGAGTCAATGAGCAGTTCTTC
TRBD2	-	TRBV7-2	TRBJ2-7	CASSLDPSGSSYEQYF	TGTGCCAGCAGCTTAGACCCTAGCGGAAGCTCCTACGAGCAGTACTTC
-	-	TRBV5-8	TRBJ1-2	CASSLGQVAGAYTF	TGTGCCAGCAGCTTGGGTCAGGTTGCAGGGGCGTACACCTTC
-	once	TRBV19	TRBJ1-5	CASSTLIQSNQPQHF	TGTGCCAGTAGTACGCTTATTCAGAGCAATCAGCCCCAGCATTTT
-	-	TRBV19	TRBJ2-2	CASSIPEITGELFF	TGTGCCAGTAGTATACCAGAAATCACCGGGGAGCTGTTTTTT
-	-	TRBV6-5	TRBJ1-4	CASSWGPGTQREKLFF	TGTGCCAGCAGTTGGGGGCCAGGAACACAGCGGGAAAAACTGTTTTTT
-	-	TRBV15	TRBJ1-1	CATSRSTGLNTEAFF	TGTGCCACCAGCAGATCAACAGGACTGAACACTGAAGCTTTCTTT
-	-	TRBV5-8	TRBJ2-7	CASSSGHKIEQYF	TGTGCCAGCAGCTCGGGACATAAGATCGAGCAGTACTTC
TRBD1	-	TRBV19	TRBJ1-6	CASSPSSTGDGSPLHF	TGTGCCAGTAGTCCGTCCTCGACAGGGGATGGTTCACCCCTCCACTTT